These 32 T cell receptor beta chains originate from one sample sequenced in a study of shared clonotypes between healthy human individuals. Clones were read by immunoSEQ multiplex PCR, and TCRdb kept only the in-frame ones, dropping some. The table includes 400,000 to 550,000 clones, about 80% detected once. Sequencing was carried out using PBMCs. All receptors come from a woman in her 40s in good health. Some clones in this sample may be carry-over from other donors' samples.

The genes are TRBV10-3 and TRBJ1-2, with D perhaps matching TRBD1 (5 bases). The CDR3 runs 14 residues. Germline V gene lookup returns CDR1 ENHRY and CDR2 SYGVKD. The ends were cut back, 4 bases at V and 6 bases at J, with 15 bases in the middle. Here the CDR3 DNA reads TGTGCCATCAGTGTAAACACAGGAATGGATGGCTACACCTTC. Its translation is CAISVNTGMDGYTF.

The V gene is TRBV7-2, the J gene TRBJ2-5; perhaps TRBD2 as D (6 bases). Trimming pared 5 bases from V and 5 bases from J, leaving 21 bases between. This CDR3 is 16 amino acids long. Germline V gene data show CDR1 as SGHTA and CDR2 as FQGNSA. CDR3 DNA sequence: TGTGCCAGCAGCCGCGCGGTGGCGGGAATTGGGGAGACCCAGTACTTC. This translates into CASSRAVAGIGETQYF.

The CDR3 sequence is CASSLLTGGAQPQHF. Here the CDR3 DNA reads TGTGCCAGTAGTCTATTAACAGGGGGTGCTCAGCCCCAGCATTTT. The chain carries TRBV19 and TRBJ1-5, with TRBD1 matching over 8 bases. CDR1 is LNHDA and CDR2 is SQIVND in the germline V gene (reference sequence). Unmatched junction bases numbered 9, after V lost 5 bases and J lost 6 bases. CDR3 size: 15 residues. The whole variable domain, remainder taken from reference TRBV19 and TRBJ1-5, is DGGITQSPKYLFRKEGQNVTLSCEQNLNHDAMYWYRQDPGQGLRLIYYSQIVNDFQKGDIAEGYSVSREKKESFPLTVTSAQKNPTAFYLCASSLLTGGAQPQHFGDGTRLSIL.

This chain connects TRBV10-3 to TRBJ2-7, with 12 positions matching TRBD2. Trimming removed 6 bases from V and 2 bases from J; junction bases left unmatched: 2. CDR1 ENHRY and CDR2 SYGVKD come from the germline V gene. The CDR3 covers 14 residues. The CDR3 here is CAIRGTSGPYEQYF. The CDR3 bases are TGTGCCATCAGGGGGACTAGCGGGCCCTACGAGCAGTACTTC.

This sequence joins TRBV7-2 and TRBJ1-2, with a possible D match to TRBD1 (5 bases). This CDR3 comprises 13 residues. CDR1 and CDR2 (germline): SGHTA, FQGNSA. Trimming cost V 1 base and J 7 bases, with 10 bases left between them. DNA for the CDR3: TGTGCCAGCAGCTTAGGGCGGCAGGGTGGCTACACCTTC. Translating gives CASSLGRQGGYTF.

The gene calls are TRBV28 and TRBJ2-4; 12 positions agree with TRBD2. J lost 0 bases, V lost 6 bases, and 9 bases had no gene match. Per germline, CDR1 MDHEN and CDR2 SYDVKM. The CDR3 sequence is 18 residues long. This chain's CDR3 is CASSTLTSGSPAKNIQYF. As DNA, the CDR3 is TGTGCCAGCAGCACCCTGACTAGCGGGAGTCCAGCCAAAAACATTCAGTACTTC. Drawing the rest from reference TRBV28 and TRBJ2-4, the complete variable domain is DVKVTQSSRYLVKRTGEKVFLECVQDMDHENMFWYRQDPGLGLRLIYFSYDVKMKEKGDIPEGYSVSREKKERFSLILESASTNQTSMYLCASSTLTSGSPAKNIQYFGAGTRLSVL.

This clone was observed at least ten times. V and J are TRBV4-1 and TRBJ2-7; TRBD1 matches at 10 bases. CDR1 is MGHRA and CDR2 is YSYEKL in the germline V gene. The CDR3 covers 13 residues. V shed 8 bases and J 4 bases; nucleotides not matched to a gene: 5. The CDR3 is CASGGDRGYEQYF. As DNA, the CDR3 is TGCGCCAGCGGAGGGGACAGGGGTTACGAGCAGTACTTC.

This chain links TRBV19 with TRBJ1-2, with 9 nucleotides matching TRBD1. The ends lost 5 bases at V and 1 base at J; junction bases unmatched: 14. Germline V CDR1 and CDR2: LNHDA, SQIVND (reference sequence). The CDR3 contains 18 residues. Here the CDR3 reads CASSVRRTGAFFNYGYTF. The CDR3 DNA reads TGTGCCAGTAGTGTGAGGCGGACAGGGGCATTTTTTAACTATGGCTACACCTTC.

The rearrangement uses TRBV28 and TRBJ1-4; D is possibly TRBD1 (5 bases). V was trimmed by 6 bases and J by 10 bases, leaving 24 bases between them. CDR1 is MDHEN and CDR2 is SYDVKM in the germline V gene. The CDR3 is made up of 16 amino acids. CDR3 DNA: TGTGCCAGCAGCCTGACACTTGGGGCCCGGGGCGTAAAACTGTTTTTT. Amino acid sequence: CASSLTLGARGVKLFF.

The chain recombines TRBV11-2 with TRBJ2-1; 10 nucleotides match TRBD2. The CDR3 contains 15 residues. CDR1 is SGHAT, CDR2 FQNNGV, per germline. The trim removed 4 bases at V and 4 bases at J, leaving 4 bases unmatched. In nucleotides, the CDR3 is TGTGCCAGCAGCTCCCTAGCGGGAGTGTACAATGAGCAGTTCTTC. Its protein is CASSSLAGVYNEQFF.

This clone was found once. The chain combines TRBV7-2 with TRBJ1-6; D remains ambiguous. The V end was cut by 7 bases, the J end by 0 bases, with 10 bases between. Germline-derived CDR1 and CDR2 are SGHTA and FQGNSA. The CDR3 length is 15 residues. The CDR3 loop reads CASTAGHSYNSPLHF. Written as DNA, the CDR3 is TGTGCCAGCACCGCGGGCCACTCCTATAATTCACCCCTCCACTTT.

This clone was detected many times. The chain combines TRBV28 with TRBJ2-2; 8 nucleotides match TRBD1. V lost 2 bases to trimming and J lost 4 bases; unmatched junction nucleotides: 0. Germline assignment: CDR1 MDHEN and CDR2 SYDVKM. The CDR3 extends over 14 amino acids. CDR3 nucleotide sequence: TGTGCCAGCAGTTTAACAGGGGGCACCGGGGAGCTGTTTTTT. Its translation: CASSLTGGTGELFF.

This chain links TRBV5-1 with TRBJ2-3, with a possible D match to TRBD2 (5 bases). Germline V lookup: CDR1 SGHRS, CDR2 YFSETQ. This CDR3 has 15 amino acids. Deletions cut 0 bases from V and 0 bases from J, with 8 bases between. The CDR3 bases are TGCGCCAGCAGCTTGGACGGGATAAGCACAGATACGCAGTATTTT. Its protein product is CASSLDGISTDTQYF.

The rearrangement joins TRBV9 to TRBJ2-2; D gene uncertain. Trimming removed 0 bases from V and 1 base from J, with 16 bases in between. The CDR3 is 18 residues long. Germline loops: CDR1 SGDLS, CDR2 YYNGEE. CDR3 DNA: TGTGCCAGCAGCGTAGCGTCAAGCTCAGAGCGGAACACCGGGGAGCTGTTTTTT. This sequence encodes CASSVASSSERNTGELFF.

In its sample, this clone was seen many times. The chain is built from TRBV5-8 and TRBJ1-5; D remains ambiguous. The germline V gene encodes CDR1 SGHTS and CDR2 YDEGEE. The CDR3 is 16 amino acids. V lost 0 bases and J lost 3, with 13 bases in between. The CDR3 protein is CASSLAGGSNNQPQHF. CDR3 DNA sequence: TGTGCCAGCAGCTTGGCCGGAGGGAGCAACAATCAGCCCCAGCATTTT.

The CDR3 DNA reads TGTGCCAGCAGTCGTACAGGGATAGGCGAGCAGTTCTTC. Its protein is CASSRTGIGEQFF. The chain joins TRBV6-5 to TRBJ2-1; D perhaps matches TRBD1 (6 bases). CDR1 is MNHEY, CDR2 SVGAGI, per germline. The V end lost 5 bases, the J end lost 10 bases, and 15 bases lay between the germline ends. This CDR3 comprises 13 residues.

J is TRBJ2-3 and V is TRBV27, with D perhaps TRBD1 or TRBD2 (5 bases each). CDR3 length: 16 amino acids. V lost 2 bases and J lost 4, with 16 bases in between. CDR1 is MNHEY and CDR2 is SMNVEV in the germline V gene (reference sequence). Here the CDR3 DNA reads TGTGCCAGCAGTTTAGTCTGGACGGGGCGGCCAGATACGCAGTATTTT. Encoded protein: CASSLVWTGRPDTQYF.

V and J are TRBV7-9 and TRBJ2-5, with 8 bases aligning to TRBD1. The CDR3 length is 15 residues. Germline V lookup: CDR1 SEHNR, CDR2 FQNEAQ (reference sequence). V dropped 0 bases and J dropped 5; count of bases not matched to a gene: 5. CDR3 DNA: TGTGCCAGCAGCTTAGCAAGACAGGGGAGGGAGACCCAGTACTTC. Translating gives CASSLARQGRETQYF.

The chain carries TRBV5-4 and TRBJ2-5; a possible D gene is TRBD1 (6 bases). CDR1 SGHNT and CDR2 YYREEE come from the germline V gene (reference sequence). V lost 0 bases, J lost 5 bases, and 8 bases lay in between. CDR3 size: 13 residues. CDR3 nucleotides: TGTGCCAGCAGCTTGGACAGGGCTGAGACCCAGTACTTC. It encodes CASSLDRAETQYF.

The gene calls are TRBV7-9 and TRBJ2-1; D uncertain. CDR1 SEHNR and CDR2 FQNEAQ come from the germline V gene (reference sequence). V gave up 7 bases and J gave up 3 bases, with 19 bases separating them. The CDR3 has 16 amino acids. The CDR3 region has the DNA TGTGCCAGCAAGCACGTAGTGGGAAATCGCTACAATGAGCAGTTCTTC. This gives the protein CASKHVVGNRYNEQFF.

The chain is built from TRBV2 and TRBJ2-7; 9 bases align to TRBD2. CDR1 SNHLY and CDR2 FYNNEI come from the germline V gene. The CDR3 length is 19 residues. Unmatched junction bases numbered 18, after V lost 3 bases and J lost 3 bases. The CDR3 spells CASSDLWSSGRLRVYEQYF. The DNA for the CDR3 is TGTGCCAGCAGTGACCTGTGGAGTAGCGGGAGATTGAGGGTCTACGAGCAGTACTTC.

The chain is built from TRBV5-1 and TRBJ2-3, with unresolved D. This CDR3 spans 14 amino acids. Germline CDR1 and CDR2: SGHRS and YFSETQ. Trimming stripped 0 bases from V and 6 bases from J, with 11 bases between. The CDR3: CASSLATGLDTQYF. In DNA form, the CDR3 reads TGCGCCAGCAGCTTGGCCACGGGTCTCGATACGCAGTATTTT.

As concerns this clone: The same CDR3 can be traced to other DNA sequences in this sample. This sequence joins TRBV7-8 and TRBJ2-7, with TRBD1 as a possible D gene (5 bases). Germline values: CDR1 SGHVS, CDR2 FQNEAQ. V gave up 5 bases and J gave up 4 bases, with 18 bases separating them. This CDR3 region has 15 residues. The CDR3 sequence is CASSQPRQHRYEQYF. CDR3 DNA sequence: TGTGCCAGCAGCCAACCGCGACAGCACCGGTACGAGCAGTACTTC. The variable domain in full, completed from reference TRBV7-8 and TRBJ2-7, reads GAGVSQSPRYKVAKRGQDVALRCDPISGHVSLFWYQQALGQGPEFLTYFQNEAQLDKSGLPSDRFFAERPEGSVSTLKIQRTQQEDSAVYLCASSQPRQHRYEQYFGPGTRLTVT.

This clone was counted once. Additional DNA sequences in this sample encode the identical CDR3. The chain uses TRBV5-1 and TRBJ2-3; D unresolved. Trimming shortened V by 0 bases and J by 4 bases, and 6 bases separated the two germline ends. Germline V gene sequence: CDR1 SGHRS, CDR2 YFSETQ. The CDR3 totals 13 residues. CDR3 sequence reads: CASSLGGSDTQYF. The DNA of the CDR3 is TGCGCCAGCAGCTTGGGAGGATCAGATACGCAGTATTTT.

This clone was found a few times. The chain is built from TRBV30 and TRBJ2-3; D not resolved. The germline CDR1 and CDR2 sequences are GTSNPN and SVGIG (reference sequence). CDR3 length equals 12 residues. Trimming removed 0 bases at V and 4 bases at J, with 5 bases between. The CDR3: CAWSVVADTQYF. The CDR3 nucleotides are TGTGCCTGGAGTGTAGTTGCAGATACGCAGTATTTT.

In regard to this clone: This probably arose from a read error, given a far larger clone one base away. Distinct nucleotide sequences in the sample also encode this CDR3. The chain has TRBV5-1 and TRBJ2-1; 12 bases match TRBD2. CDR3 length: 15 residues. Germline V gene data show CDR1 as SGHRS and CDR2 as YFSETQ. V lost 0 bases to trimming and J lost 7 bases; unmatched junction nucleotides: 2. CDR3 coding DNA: TGCGCCAGCAGCTTGGGGCTAGCGGGAGGGAATGAGCAGTTCTTC. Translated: CASSLGLAGGNEQFF.

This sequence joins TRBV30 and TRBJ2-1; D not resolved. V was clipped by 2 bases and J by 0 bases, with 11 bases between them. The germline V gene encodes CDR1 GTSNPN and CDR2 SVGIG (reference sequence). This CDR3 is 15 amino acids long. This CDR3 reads CAWSSDVSSYNEQFF. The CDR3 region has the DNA TGTGCCTGGAGTTCAGACGTGAGCTCCTACAATGAGCAGTTCTTC.

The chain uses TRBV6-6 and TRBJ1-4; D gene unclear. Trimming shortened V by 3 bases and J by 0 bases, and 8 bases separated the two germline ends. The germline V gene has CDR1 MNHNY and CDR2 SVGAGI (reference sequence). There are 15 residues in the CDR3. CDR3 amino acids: CASSYSTATNEKLFF. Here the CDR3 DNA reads TGTGCCAGCAGTTATTCGACGGCAACTAATGAAAAACTGTTTTTT.

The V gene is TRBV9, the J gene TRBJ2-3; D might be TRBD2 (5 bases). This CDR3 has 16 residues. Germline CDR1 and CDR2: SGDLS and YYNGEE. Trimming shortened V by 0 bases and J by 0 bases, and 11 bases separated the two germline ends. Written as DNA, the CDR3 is TGTGCCAGCAGCGTAGGGACTCAGACTAGCACAGATACGCAGTATTTT. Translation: CASSVGTQTSTDTQYF.

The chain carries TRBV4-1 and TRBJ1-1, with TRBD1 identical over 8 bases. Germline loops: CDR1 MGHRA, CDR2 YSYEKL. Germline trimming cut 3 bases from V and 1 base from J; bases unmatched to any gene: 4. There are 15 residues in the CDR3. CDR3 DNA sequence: TGCGCCAGCAGCCACGACAGGGGAGGGAACACTGAAGCTTTCTTT. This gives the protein CASSHDRGGNTEAFF.

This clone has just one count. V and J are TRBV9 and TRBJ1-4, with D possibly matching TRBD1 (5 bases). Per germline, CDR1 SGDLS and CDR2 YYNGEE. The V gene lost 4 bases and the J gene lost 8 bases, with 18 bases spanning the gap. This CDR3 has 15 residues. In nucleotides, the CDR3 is TGTGCCAGCAGCTCCTTCCAGGGAGGAAGAGAAAAACTGTTTTTT. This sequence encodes CASSSFQGGREKLFF.

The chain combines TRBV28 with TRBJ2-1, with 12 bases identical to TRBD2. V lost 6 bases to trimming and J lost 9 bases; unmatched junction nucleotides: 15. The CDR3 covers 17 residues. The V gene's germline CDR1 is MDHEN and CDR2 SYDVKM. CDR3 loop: CASSPRRLAGVGAEQFF. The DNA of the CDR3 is TGTGCCAGCAGCCCTCGTCGACTAGCGGGAGTGGGAGCTGAGCAGTTCTTC.